This TCR beta chain was sequenced during a study of cytomegalovirus exposure and HLA in healthy donors. For the study at large: The 120 validation repertoires used the same platform as the approximately 670 first-cohort repertoires (as reported by a later analysis).

V lost 5 bases and J lost 0; bases outside the gene matches: 18. This CDR3 is 20 amino acids long. Germline values: CDR1 SGHVS, CDR2 FQNEAQ. Assay used: immunoSEQ multiplex PCR; TCRdb lists only in-frame clones, some missing. The table shows 250,000 to 400,000 clones, with roughly 86% occurring only once. A word on this clone: The antigen remains unidentified.

The study's findings and limits: Cytomegalovirus association was listed for 150 or so TCR beta chains.

While the first cohort had 600 to 800 subjects, the donors belonged to the separate validation cohort of over a hundred subjects. The rearrangement joins TRBV7-8 to TRBJ2-5, with 10 bases that match TRBD1. The receptor was derived from a young man in good health and CMV-seronegative. The sequenced sample consisted of PBMCs. Here the CDR3 reads CASSILRDRGFVVNQETQYF. The CDR3, as DNA: TGTGCCAGCAGCATACTTAGGGACAGGGGTTTTGTCGTGAACCAAGAGACCCAGTACTTC.